This T cell receptor (beta chain) originates from a study of OX40 agonist ivuxolimab in advanced cancers. Study details: A mean age of approximately 60 years, range roughly 20 to 85, was recorded, and 70% to 85% were male.

On this clone itself: Its matching antigen is unknown.

The CDR3 sequence is 14 residues long. Repertoires were generated with immunoSEQ multiplex PCR, while TCRdb's copy carries only in-frame clones and drops some. The sample consists of tens of thousands of clones, just over 90% of them appearing once. General study findings and limits: Several nonresponders also turned out to have low normalized T-cell clonal expansion.

This clonotype originated in an adult with an advanced solid tumor such as melanoma, head and neck, liver or kidney cancer. The chain is built from TRBV21-1 and TRBJ1-1. TRBV21-1 is termed a pseudogene. The sample here was CD4+ or CD8+ T cells sorted from blood, taken in a trial of the OX40 agonist ivuxolimab. This chain's CDR3 is CASSKGTVNTEAFF. In DNA, the CDR3 is TGTGCCAGCAGCAAGGGTACGGTGAACACTGAAGCTTTCTTT.